The 8 T cell receptor beta chains below come from one sample, sequenced in a study of early T cells in non-severe SARS-CoV-2 infection. TCRdb used MiXCR to reprocess the 5' RACE reads, holding one entry per CDR3 protein. This sample has over 30,000 distinct CDR3 sequences, with around 4.6% found just once. Sequenced material: whole blood. The origin of the receptors is an adult who was a healthcare worker with PCR-confirmed SARS-CoV-2 infection or an uninfected control (not recorded which).

The chain recombines TRBV20-1 with TRBJ2-5, with TRBD2 identical over 13 bases. Trimming cost V 7 bases and J 4 bases; bases outside gene matches: 0. The CDR3 loop spans 12 amino acids. Germline CDR1 reads DFQATT; CDR2 reads SNEGSKA (reference sequence). The CDR3 is CSGTSGGETQYF. The CDR3 DNA follows: TGCAGTGGGACTAGCGGGGGAGAGACCCAGTACTTC.

This chain links TRBV18 with TRBJ1-1; D is ambiguous. Deletions cut 1 base from V and 1 base from J, with 7 bases between. The CDR3 consists of 14 residues. From germline, CDR1 is KGHSH and CDR2 LQKENI. Here the CDR3 reads CASSPQARNTEAFF. CDR3 coding DNA: TGTGCCAGCTCACCACAGGCCAGGAACACTGAAGCTTTCTTT.

This clonotype was picked up many times. The V gene is TRBV5-4, the J gene TRBJ1-2, with TRBD1 matching over 7 bases. This CDR3 contains 13 residues. The J segment lost 5 bases and the V segment lost 4 bases, leaving 5 bases of the junction unmatched. Germline V gives CDR1 SGHNT, CDR2 YYREEE (reference sequence). CDR3 protein: CASSPTGEYGYTF. DNA for the CDR3: TGTGCCAGCAGCCCCACAGGGGAATATGGCTACACCTTC.

The rearrangement links TRBV7-9 to TRBJ1-2, with D possibly matching TRBD1 (5 bases). V lost 5 bases and J lost 1, with 11 bases in between. The length of the CDR3 is 14 residues. Germline V gives CDR1 SEHNR, CDR2 FQNEAQ (reference sequence). In DNA form, the CDR3 reads TGTGCCAGCAGCCGGGACGGTGGTAACTATGGCTACACCTTC. This codes for CASSRDGGNYGYTF.

This clonotype occurred many times. The chain employs TRBV5-4 and TRBJ2-7; D might be TRBD2 (6 bases). V was pared by 6 bases and J by 8 bases, with 18 bases between. There are 13 residues in the CDR3. In germline, CDR1 is SGHNT, CDR2 YYREEE (reference sequence). CDR3 sequence (DNA): TGTGCCAGCATCCCCGAAGTCGGGGGAAAGCAGTACTTC. Residues: CASIPEVGGKQYF.

This clonotype was seen repeatedly, ten times or more. The chain combines TRBV6-2 or TRBV6-3 with TRBJ2-3, with no clear D. CDR3 length: 14 residues. Germline-derived CDR1 and CDR2 are MNHEY and SVGEGT. Trimming took 4 bases from V and 3 from J, leaving 11 bases between them. The CDR3 region is CASSSSVGTDTQYF. The CDR3 DNA is TGTGCCAGCAGTTCCTCAGTGGGGACAGATACGCAGTATTTT.

The table lists this clonotype with many counts. The chain couples TRBV2 to TRBJ1-3; 7 bases align to TRBD1. The CDR3 sequence is 16 residues long. V dropped 6 bases and J dropped 9; count of bases not matched to a gene: 17. The V gene's germline CDR1 is SNHLY and CDR2 FYNNEI. The CDR3, as DNA: TGTGCCAGCAGAGGACGACAGGGCAGGGAGGGGAGCACCATATATTTT. This encodes CASRGRQGREGSTIYF. The full variable domain, with the rest looked up from reference TRBV2 and TRBJ1-3, is EPEVTQTPSHQVTQMGQEVILRCVPISNHLYFYWYRQILGQKVEFLVSFYNNEISEKSEIFDDQFSVERPDGSNFTLKIRSTKLEDSAMYFCASRGRQGREGSTIYFGEGSWLTVV.

The CDR3 DNA follows: TGTGCCAGCAGGGGATCAGGTACTGAAGCTTTCTTT. Encoded protein: CASRGSGTEAFF. The rearrangement uses TRBV2 and TRBJ1-1, with D hard to call. Germline CDR1 reads SNHLY; CDR2 reads FYNNEI. The V end lost 6 bases, the J end lost 5 bases, and 10 bases lay between the germline ends. The CDR3 extends over 12 amino acids.